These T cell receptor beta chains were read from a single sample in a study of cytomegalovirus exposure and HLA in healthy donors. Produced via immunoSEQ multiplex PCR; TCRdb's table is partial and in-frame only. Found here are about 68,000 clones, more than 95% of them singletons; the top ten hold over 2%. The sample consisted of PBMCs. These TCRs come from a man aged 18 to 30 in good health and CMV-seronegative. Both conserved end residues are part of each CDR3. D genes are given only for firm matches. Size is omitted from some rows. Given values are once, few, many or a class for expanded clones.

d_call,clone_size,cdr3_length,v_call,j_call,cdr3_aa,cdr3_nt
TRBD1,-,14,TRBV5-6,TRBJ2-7,CASSLTGGKYEQYF,TGTGCCAGCAGCTTAACAGGGGGCAAGTACGAGCAGTACTTC
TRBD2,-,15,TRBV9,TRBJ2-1,CASSRTSGAYNEQFF,TGTGCCAGCAGCCGAACTAGCGGGGCCTACAATGAGCAGTTCTTC
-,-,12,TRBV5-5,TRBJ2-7,CASSPQGNEQYF,TGTGCCAGCAGCCCCCAGGGTAACGAGCAGTACTTC
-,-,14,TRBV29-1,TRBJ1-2,CSVEGGVRRSGYTF,TGCAGCGTTGAAGGCGGAGTTCGACGAAGTGGCTACACCTTC
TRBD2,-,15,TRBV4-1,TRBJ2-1,CASSQVAGGPNEQFF,TGCGCCAGCAGCCAAGTAGCGGGAGGGCCAAATGAGCAGTTCTTC
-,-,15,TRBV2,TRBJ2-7,CASTTARMSSYEQYF,TGTGCCAGCACCACCGCTCGAATGAGCTCCTACGAGCAGTACTTC
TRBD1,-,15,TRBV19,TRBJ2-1,CASNEGGTGNNEQFF,TGTGCCAGTAACGAAGGGGGGACAGGTAACAATGAGCAGTTCTTC
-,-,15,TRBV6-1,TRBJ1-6,CASSEAPGRGSPLHF,TGTGCCAGCAGTGAAGCCCCAGGGAGGGGTTCACCCCTCCACTTT
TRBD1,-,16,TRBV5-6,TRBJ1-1,CASSRTGGPMNTEAFF,TGTGCCAGCAGCCGTACAGGGGGCCCAATGAACACTGAAGCTTTCTTT
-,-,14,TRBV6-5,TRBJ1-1,CASRTGTSNTEAFF,TGTGCCAGCAGAACCGGGACATCGAACACTGAAGCTTTCTTT
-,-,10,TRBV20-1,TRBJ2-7,CSASRRAEYF,TGCAGTGCTTCCCGGCGTGCGGAGTACTTC
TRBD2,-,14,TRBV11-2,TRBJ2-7,CASSHSGRADEQYF,TGTGCCAGCAGCCATAGCGGGAGGGCCGACGAGCAGTACTTC
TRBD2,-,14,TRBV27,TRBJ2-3,CASSSSGRGDTQYF,TGTGCCAGCAGTTCTAGCGGGAGAGGAGATACGCAGTATTTT
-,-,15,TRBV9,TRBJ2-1,CASSTPVTSYNEQFF,TGTGCCAGCAGCACCCCAGTTACCTCCTACAATGAGCAGTTCTTC
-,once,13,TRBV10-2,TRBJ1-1,CASTEQPNTEAFF,TGCGCCAGCACGGAACAGCCGAACACTGAAGCTTTCTTT
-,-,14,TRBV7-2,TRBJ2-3,CASSLARQGDTQYF,TGTGCCAGCAGCTTAGCCCGTCAGGGGGATACGCAGTATTTT
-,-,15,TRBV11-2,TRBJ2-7,CASTAGAGSSYEQYF,TGTGCCAGCACCGCGGGGGCAGGGAGCTCCTACGAGCAGTACTTC
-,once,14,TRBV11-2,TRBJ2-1,CASSLTGGNDEQFF,TGTGCCAGCAGCCTCACGGGGGGCAACGATGAGCAGTTCTTC
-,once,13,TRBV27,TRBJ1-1,CASSYGSGTEAFF,TGTGCCAGCAGTTATGGGTCGGGCACTGAAGCTTTCTTT
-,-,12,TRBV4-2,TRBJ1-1,CASSQVPGEAFF,TGTGCCAGCAGCCAAGTGCCAGGCGAAGCTTTCTTT
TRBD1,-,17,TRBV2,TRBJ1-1,CASSVEGTVLGDTEAFF,TGTGCCAGCAGTGTAGAGGGGACAGTCCTAGGGGACACTGAAGCTTTCTTT
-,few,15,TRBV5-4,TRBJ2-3,CASSLNQQRSDTQYF,TGTGCCAGCAGCTTGAACCAGCAGAGGTCAGATACGCAGTATTTT
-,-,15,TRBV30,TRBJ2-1,CAWSVRTGVSNEQFF,TGTGCCTGGAGTGTACGGACGGGAGTATCAAATGAGCAGTTCTTC
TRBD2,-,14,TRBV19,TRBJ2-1,CASSITAGDNEQFF,TGTGCCAGTAGTATAACAGCGGGAGACAATGAGCAGTTCTTC
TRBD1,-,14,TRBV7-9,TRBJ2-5,CASSNRGSQETQYF,TGTGCCAGCAGTAACAGGGGGAGTCAAGAGACCCAGTACTTC